The rows below give T cell receptor beta chains drawn from one sample of a study of cytomegalovirus exposure and HLA in healthy donors. Here immunoSEQ multiplex PCR was the method, and the copy in TCRdb shows in-frame clones only, minus some. The sample shows fewer than 100,000 clones, under 85% of them seen only once. Sample: PBMCs. The receptor set was obtained from a man aged 35 to 55 in good health and CMV-seronegative. Each CDR3 is given without its conserved first and last residue. The size entry is marked missing in some rows and otherwise reads once, few, many or a size class.

size | V | CDR3
- | TRBV6-5 | ASSQTRNTGELF
once | TRBV18 | ASSLTGGIYEQY
- | TRBV2 | ASSATGAGVAEAF
once | TRBV30 | AWSAGGDTQY
- | TRBV4-2 | ASSQNRAAGNTIY
- | TRBV5-1 | ASSLVRNTEAF
- | TRBV6-4 | ASSDWAGVSEQF
- | TRBV28 | ASSTHIRDTQY
few | TRBV27 | ASRLEVRGETQY
- | TRBV28 | ASSSDNEQF
- | TRBV11-2 | ASSPNTNTEAF
once | TRBV7-8 | ASSRGGKGTEAF
few | TRBV27 | ASNPTSGGIGELF
once | TRBV29-1 | SVPSGRGEGF
- | TRBV7-9 | ASSLPGQGYNEQF
few | TRBV7-2 | ASSPLVETQY
- | TRBV11-2 | ATTGHGVEKLF
- | TRBV2 | ASRRNGGAEQY
once | TRBV23-1 | ASSRTPGQTSYEQY
few | TRBV11-1 | ASSYQRGARETQY